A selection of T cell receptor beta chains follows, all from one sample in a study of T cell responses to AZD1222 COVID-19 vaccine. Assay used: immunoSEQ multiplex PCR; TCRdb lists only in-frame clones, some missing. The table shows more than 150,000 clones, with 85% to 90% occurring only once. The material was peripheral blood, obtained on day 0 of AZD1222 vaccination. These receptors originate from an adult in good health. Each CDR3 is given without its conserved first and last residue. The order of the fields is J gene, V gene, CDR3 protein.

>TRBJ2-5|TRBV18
ASTPTWGETQY
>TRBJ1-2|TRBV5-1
ASSVEGTLYGYT
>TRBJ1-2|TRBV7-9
ASSLVLRVTNGYT
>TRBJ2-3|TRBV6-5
ASSYGQGGDTQY
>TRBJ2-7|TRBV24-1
ATSAPLSRGLDEQY
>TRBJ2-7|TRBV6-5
AIQRDRDYEQY
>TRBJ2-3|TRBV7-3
ASSSRTSGTSTDTQY
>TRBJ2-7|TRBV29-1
SVAGGAAYEQY
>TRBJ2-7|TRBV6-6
ASSYPPTDNEQY
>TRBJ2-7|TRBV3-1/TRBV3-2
ASSQVGAGAY
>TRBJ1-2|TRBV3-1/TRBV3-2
ASSRGQGEYGYT
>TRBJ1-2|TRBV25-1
ASSPYNPTGDGYT
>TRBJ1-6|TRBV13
ASSTTGRRPLNSPLH
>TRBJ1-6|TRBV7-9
ASSLRGQENSPLH
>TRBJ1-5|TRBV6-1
ASSEGDSNQPQH
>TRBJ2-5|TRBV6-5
ASSDRGIRGTQY